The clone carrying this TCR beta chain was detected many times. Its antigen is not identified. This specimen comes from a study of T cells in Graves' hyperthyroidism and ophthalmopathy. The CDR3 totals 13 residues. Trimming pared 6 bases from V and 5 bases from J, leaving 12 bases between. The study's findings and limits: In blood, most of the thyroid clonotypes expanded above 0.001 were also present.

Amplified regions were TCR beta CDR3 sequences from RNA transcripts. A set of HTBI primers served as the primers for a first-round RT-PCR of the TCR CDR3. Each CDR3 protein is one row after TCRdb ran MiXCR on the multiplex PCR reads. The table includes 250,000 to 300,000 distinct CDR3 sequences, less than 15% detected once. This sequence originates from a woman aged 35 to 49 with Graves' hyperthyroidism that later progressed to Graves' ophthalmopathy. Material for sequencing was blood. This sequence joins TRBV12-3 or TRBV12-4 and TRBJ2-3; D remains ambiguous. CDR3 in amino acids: CASRRGEIDTQYF. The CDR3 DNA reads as TGTGCCAGCAGACGCGGAGAGATAGATACGCAGTATTTT.